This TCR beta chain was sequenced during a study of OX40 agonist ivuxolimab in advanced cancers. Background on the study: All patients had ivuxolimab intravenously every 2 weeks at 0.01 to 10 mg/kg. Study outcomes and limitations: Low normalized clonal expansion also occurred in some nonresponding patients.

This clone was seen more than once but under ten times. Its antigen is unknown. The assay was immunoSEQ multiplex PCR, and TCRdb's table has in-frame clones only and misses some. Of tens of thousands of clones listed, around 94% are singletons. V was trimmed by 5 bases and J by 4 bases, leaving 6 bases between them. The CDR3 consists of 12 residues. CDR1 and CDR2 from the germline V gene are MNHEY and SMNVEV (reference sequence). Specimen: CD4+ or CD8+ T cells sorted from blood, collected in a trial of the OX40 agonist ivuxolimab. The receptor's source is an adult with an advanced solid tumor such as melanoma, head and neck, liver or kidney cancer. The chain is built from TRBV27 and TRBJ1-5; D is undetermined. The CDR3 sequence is CASSMVNQPQHF. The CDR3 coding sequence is TGTGCCAGCAGTATGGTTAATCAGCCCCAGCATTTT.